Listed here is a single T cell receptor (beta chain). Its antigen remains unknown. The data stem from a study of T cells after yellow fever vaccination. Study details: With SMART-Seq v4 Ultra Low Input, the fractions containing low cell numbers were prepared.

The study's findings and limits: The CD4 compartment and the CD8 compartment contained a small share of clonotypes in common. Secondary responses were weaker yet peaked faster, day 5 versus 15.

A universal primer site and UMIs were added as TCR cDNA was made by 5'RACE template switching. From the 5' RACE reads, TCRdb called clonotypes with MiXCR, one entry per CDR3 protein. The sample yields under 350,000 distinct CDR3 sequences, 4.1% seen once. This receptor was taken from a man between 18 and 35 years old who received the YFV17D yellow fever vaccine. This sample comprised PBMCs, obtained 5 days after the yellow fever booster vaccination.

CDR3 protein: CASSLSNVNYGYTF. For the CDR3, the DNA is TGCGCCAGCAGCTTGTCGAACGTTAACTATGGCTACACCTTC. The chain has TRBV5-1 and TRBJ1-2; no firm D call. Looked up from germline, CDR1 is SGHRS and CDR2 is YFSETQ. CDR3 size: 14 residues. The V gene lost 1 base and the J gene lost 1 base, with 8 bases spanning the gap.